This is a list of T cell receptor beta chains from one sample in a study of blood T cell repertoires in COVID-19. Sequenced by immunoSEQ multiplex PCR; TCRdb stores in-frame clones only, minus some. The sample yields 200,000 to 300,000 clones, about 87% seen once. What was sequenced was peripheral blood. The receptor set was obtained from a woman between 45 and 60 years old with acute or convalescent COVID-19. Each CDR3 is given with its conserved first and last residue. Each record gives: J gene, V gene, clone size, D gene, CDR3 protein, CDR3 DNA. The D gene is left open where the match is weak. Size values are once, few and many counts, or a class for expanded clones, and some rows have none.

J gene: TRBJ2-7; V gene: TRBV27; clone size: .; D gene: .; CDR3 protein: CASSFGGYEQYF; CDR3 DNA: TGTGCCAGCAGTTTCGGCGGGTACGAGCAGTACTTC
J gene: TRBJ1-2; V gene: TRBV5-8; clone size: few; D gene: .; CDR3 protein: CASSLKPGFYGYTF; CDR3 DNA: TGTGCCAGCAGCTTGAAACCAGGGTTCTATGGCTACACCTTC
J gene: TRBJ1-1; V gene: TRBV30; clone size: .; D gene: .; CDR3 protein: CALWGGRFEAFF; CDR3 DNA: TGTGCCCTATGGGGGGGGCGCTTTGAAGCTTTCTTT
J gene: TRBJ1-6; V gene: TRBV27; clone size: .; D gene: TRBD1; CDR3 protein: CASSWDRGNSPLHF; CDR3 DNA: TGTGCCAGCAGTTGGGACAGGGGTAATTCACCCCTCCACTTT
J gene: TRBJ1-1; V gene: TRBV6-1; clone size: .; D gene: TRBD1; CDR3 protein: CASSEQGATEAFF; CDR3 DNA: TGTGCCAGCAGTGAACAGGGGGCAACTGAAGCTTTCTTT
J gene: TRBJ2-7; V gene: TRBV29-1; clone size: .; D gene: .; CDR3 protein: CSVAKGHEQYF; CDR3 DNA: TGCAGCGTCGCCAAGGGGCACGAGCAGTACTTC
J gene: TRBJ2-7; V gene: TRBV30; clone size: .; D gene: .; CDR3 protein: CAWRVVGRRYEQYF; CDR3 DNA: TGTGCCTGGAGGGTGGTGGGGAGACGTTACGAGCAGTACTTC
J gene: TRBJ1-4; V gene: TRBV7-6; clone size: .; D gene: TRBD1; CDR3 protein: CASSLGGAGQGGEKLFF; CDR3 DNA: TGTGCCAGCAGCTTAGGGGGGGCCGGACAGGGTGGAGAAAAACTGTTTTTT
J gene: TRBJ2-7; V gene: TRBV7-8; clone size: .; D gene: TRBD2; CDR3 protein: CASSLRLAPEQYF; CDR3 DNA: TGTGCCAGCAGCTTACGACTAGCTCCCGAGCAGTACTTC
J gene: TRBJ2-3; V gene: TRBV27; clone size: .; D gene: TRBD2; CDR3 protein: CASSSAGTSGYTDTQYF; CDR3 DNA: TGTGCCAGCAGTTCCGCCGGGACTAGCGGTTACACAGATACGCAGTATTTT
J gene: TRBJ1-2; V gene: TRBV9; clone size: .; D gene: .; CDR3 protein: CASSARGQYGYTF; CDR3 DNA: TGTGCCAGCAGCGCCCGTGGACAGTATGGCTACACCTTC
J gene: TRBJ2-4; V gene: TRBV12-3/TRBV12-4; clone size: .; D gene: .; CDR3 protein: CASSSPPGTLKYF; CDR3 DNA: TGTGCCAGCAGTTCCCCTCCAGGGACACTGAAATACTTC
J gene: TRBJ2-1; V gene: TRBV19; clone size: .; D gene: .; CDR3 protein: CASSLGDVYNEQFF; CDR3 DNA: TGTGCCAGTAGTCTGGGAGACGTCTACAATGAGCAGTTCTTC
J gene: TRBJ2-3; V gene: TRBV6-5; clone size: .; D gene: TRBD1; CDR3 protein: CATMAGTAHTDTQYF; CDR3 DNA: TGTGCCACCATGGCCGGGACAGCCCACACAGATACGCAGTATTTT
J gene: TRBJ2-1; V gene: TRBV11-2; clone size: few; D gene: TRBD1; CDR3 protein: CASSRTGDGTYNEQFF; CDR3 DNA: TGTGCCAGCAGCCGCACAGGGGATGGGACCTACAATGAGCAGTTCTTC
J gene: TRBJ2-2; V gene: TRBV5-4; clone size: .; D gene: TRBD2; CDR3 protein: CASSLGGRAPGELFF; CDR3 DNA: TGTGCCAGCAGCCTTGGAGGGAGGGCCCCCGGGGAGCTGTTTTTT
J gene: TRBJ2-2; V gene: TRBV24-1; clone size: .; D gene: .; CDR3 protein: CATSDPLRGGVVSGELFF; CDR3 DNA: TGTGCCACCAGTGATCCCCTCCGGGGTGGAGTAGTTAGCGGGGAGCTGTTTTTT
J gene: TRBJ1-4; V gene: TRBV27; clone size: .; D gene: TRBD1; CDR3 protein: CASSGQGANEKLFF; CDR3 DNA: TGTGCCAGCAGCGGACAGGGAGCTAATGAAAAACTGTTTTTT
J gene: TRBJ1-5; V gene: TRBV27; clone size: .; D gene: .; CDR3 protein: CASSLTGWNNQPQHF; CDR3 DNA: TGTGCCAGCAGCCTCACAGGGTGGAACAATCAGCCCCAGCATTTT
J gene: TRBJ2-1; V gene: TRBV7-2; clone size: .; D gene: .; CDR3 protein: CASSLWPNNEQFF; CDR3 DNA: TGTGCCAGCAGCTTATGGCCCAACAATGAGCAGTTCTTC
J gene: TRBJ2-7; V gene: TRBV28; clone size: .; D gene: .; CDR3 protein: CASTRTETYEQYF; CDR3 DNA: TGTGCCAGCACCCGGACTGAAACCTACGAGCAGTACTTC
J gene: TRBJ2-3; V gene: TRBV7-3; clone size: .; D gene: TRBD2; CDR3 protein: CASSLLAGVQLDTQYF; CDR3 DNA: TGTGCCAGCAGCTTACTAGCGGGAGTGCAATTAGATACGCAGTATTTT
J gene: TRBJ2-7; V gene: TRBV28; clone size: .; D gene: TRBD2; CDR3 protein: CASSLELAGGPYEQYF; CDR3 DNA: TGTGCCAGCAGTTTAGAACTAGCGGGAGGGCCCTACGAGCAGTACTTC
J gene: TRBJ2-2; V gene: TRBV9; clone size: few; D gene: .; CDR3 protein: CASSVGSAGTGELFF; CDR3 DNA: TGTGCCAGCAGCGTTGGTAGTGCGGGGACCGGGGAGCTGTTTTTT
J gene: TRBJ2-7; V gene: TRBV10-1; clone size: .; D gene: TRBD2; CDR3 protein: CASEAGGTLEQYF; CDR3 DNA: TGCGCCAGTGAAGCGGGAGGGACCCTCGAGCAGTACTTC
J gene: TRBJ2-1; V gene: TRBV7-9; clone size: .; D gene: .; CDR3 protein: CASTGDRGNEQFF; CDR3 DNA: TGTGCCAGCACCGGGGATAGAGGGAATGAGCAGTTCTTC
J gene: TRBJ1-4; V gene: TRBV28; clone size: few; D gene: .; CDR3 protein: CASSSPRRPNEKLFF; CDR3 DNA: TGTGCCAGCAGTTCCCCTCGCAGGCCGAATGAAAAACTGTTTTTT
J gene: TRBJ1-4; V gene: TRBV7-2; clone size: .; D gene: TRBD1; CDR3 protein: CASSLEQGARRWTF; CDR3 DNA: TGTGCCAGCAGCTTAGAACAGGGGGCGCGTCGCTGGACGTTT
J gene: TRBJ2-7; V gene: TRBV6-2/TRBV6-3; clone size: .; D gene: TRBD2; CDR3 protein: CASSYRRESSYEQYF; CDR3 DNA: TGTGCCAGCAGTTATCGGCGGGAGAGCTCCTACGAGCAGTACTTC
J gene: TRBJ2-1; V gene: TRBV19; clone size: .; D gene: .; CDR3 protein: CASSIGYWGAEKSSYNEQFF; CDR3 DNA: TGTGCCAGTAGTATAGGTTATTGGGGAGCGGAAAAGAGCTCCTACAATGAGCAGTTCTTC
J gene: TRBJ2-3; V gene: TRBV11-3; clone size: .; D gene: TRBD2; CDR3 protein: CASSSSGATDTQYF; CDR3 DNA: TGTGCCAGCAGCTCTAGCGGGGCCACAGATACGCAGTATTTT
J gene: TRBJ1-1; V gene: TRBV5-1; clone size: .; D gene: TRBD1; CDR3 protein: CASSLALSGQGAEAFF; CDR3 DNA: TGCGCCAGCAGCTTGGCCTTATCAGGACAGGGTGCTGAAGCTTTCTTT
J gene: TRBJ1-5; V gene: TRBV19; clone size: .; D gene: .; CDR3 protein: CASSPIYGGVFGNQPQHF; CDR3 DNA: TGTGCCAGTAGTCCAATCTACGGAGGGGTTTTTGGCAATCAGCCCCAGCATTTT
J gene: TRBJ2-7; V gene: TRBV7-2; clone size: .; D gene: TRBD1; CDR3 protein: CASSQQQGTYEQYF; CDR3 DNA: TGTGCCAGCAGCCAACAACAGGGGACCTACGAGCAGTACTTC
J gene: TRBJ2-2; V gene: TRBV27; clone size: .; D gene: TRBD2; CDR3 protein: CASIMLAGVAGELFF; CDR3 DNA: TGTGCCAGCATTATGCTAGCGGGAGTAGCCGGGGAGCTGTTTTTT
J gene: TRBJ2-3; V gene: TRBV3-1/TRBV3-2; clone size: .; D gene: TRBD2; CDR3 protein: CASSQTSGRDTQYF; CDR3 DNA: TGTGCCAGCAGCCAGACTAGCGGGAGAGATACGCAGTATTTT
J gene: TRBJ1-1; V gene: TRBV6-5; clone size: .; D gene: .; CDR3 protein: CASSSGGPPNTEAFF; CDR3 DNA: TGTGCCAGCAGTTCGGGGGGGCCCCCGAACACTGAAGCTTTCTTT
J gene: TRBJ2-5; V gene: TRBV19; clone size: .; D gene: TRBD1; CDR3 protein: CASRDRGVGETQYF; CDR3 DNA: TGTGCCAGTAGAGACAGGGGGGTCGGAGAGACCCAGTACTTC
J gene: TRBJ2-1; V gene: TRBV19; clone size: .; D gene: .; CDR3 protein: CASSVQGGQNEQFF; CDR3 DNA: TGTGCCAGTAGTGTCCAGGGGGGTCAAAATGAGCAGTTCTTC
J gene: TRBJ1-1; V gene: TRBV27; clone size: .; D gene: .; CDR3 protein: CARHSNRDTEAFF; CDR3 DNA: TGTGCCCGCCACTCCAATCGGGACACTGAAGCTTTCTTT
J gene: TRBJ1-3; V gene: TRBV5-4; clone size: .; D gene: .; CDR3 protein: CASSGGGRPASGNTIYF; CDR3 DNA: TGTGCCAGCAGCGGGGGGGGCAGGCCCGCCTCTGGAAACACCATATATTTT
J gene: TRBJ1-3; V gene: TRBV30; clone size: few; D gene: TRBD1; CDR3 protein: CAVTGGLSGNTIYF; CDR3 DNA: TGTGCCGTGACAGGGGGTTTATCTGGAAACACCATATATTTT
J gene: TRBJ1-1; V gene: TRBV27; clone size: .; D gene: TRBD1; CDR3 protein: CASSLQGAGTEAFF; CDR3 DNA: TGTGCCAGCAGTTTGCAGGGGGCGGGCACTGAAGCTTTCTTT
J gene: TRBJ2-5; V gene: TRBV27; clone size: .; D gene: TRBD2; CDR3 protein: CASKTGTSNTETQYF; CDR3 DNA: TGTGCCAGCAAGACCGGGACTAGCAACACAGAGACCCAGTACTTC
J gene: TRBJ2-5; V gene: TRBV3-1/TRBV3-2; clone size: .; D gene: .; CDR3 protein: CASSQAGEETQYF; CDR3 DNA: TGTGCCAGCAGCCAAGCGGGAGAAGAGACCCAGTACTTC
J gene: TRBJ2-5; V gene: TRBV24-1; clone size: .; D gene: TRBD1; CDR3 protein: CATSDWAGTAQETQYF; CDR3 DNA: TGTGCCACCAGTGATTGGGCCGGGACAGCCCAAGAGACCCAGTACTTC